This entry features one T cell receptor beta chain sequence. The data derive from a study of blood T cell repertoires in COVID-19. Study overall: Sample material is recorded as cDNA or gDNA derived from T cells, B-cell-depleted T cells, or PBMCs.

This table comes from immunoSEQ multiplex PCR, and its TCRdb copy is limited to in-frame clones, with some not included. The data contain around 250,000 clones, more than 80% of them singletons. This CDR3 contains 16 residues. Germline CDR1 is MDHEN and CDR2 is SYDVKM. Losses at the gene ends were 7 bases for V and 0 bases for J; bases not matched to a gene: 11. The sequencing sample was made of PBMCs or T cells enriched from blood (not recorded which). The V and J genes are TRBV28 and TRBJ2-7; TRBD1 aligns across 8 bases. This clonotype was sampled from a man aged 45 to 65 who had been exposed to COVID-19. The CDR3 loop is CASTLLTGGDSYEQYF. The CDR3 DNA reads as TGTGCCAGCACCCTACTTACAGGGGGAGACTCCTACGAGCAGTACTTC.